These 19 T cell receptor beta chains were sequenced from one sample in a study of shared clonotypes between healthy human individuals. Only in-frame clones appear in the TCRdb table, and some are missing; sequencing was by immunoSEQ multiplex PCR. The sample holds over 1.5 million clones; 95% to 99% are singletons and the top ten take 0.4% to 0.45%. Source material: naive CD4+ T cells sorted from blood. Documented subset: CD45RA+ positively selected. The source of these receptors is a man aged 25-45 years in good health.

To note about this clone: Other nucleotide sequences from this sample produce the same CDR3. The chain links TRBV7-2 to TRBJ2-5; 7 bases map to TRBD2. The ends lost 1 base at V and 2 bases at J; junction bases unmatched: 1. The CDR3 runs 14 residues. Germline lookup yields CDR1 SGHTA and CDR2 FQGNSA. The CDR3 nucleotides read TGTGCCAGCAGCTTAGGACTAGCACAAGAGACCCAGTACTTC. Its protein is CASSLGLAQETQYF.

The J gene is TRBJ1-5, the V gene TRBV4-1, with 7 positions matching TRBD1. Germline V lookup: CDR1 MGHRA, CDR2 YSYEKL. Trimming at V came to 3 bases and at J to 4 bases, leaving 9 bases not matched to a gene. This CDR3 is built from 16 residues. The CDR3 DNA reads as TGCGCCAGCAGCCAGGAAACAGGGGTTGGTAATCAGCCCCAGCATTTT. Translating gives CASSQETGVGNQPQHF.

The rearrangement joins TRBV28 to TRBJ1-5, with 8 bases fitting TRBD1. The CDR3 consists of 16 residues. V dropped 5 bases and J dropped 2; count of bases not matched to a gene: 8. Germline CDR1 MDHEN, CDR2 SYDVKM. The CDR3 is CASSPGGAQGNQPQHF. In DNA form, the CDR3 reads TGTGCCAGCAGTCCAGGGGGCGCGCAGGGCAATCAGCCCCAGCATTTT. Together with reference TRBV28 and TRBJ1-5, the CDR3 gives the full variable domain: DVKVTQSSRYLVKRTGEKVFLECVQDMDHENMFWYRQDPGLGLRLIYFSYDVKMKEKGDIPEGYSVSREKKERFSLILESASTNQTSMYLCASSPGGAQGNQPQHFGDGTRLSIL.

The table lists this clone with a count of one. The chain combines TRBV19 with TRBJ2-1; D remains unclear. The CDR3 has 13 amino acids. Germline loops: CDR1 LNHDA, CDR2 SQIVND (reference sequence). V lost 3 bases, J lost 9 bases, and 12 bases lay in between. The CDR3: CASSIIGLGEQFF. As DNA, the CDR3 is TGTGCCAGTAGTATTATAGGGTTGGGTGAGCAGTTCTTC.

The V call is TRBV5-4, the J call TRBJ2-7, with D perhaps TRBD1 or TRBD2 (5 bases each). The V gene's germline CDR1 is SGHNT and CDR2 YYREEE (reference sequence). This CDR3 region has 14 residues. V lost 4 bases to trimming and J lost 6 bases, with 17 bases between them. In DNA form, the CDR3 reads TGTGCCAGCAGCGACGAGAGGGGTGTCGGCGAGCAGTACTTC. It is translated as CASSDERGVGEQYF.

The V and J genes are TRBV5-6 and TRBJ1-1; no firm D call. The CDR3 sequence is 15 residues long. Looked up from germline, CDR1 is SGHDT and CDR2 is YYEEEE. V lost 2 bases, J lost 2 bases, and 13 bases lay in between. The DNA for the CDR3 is TGTGCCAGCAGCTTCTCTTATGGTTTAAACACTGAAGCTTTCTTT. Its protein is CASSFSYGLNTEAFF.

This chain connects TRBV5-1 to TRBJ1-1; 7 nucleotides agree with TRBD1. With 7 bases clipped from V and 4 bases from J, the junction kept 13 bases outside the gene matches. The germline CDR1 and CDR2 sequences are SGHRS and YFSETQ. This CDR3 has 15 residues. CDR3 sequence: CASRLEGGRGTEAFF. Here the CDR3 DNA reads TGCGCCAGCCGACTTGAAGGGGGCCGGGGCACTGAAGCTTTCTTT.

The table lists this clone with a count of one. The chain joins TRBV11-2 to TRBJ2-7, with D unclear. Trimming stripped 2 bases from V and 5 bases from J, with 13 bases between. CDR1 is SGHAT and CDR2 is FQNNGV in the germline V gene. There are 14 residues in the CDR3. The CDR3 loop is CASSLSPGPHEQYF. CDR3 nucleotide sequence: TGTGCCAGCAGCTTATCACCCGGGCCCCACGAGCAGTACTTC.

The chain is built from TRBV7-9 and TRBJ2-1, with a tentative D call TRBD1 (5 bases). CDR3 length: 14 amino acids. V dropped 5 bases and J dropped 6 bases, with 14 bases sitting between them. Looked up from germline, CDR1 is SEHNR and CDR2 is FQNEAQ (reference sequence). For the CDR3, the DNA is TGTGCCAGCAGCACGATAGGGGCCCCCAATGAGCAGTTCTTC. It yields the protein CASSTIGAPNEQFF.

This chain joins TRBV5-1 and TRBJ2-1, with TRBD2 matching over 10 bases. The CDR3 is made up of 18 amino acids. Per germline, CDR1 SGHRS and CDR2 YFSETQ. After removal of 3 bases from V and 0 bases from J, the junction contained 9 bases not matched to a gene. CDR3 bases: TGCGCCAGCAGCTCCAGGGTACTAGCGGGAAGCTCCTACAATGAGCAGTTCTTC. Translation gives CASSSRVLAGSSYNEQFF.

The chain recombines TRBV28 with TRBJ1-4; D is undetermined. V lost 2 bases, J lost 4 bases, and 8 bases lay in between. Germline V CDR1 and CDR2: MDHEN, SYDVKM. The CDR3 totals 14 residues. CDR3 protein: CASSLGQINEKLFF. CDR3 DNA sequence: TGTGCCAGCAGTTTAGGGCAGATTAATGAAAAACTGTTTTTT. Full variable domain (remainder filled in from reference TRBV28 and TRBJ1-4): DVKVTQSSRYLVKRTGEKVFLECVQDMDHENMFWYRQDPGLGLRLIYFSYDVKMKEKGDIPEGYSVSREKKERFSLILESASTNQTSMYLCASSLGQINEKLFFGSGTQLSVL.

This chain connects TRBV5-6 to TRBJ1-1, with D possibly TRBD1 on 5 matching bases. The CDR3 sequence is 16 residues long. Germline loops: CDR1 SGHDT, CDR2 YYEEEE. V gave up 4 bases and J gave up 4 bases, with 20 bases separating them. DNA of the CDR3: TGTGCCAGCAGCCCTCTTGAGGGACCGTTTGGCACTGAAGCTTTCTTT. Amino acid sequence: CASSPLEGPFGTEAFF.

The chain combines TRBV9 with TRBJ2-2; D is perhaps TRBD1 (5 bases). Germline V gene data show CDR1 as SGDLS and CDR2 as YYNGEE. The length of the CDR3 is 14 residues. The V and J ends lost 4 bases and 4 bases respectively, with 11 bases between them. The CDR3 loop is CASSKTGPTGELFF. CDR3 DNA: TGTGCCAGCAGCAAAACAGGACCCACCGGGGAGCTGTTTTTT.

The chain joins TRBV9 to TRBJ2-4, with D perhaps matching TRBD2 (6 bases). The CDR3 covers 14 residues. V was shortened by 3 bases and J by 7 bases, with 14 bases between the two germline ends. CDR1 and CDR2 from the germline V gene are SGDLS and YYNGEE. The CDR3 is CASSGLGGRNIQYF. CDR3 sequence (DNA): TGTGCCAGCAGCGGGTTGGGAGGAAGGAACATTCAGTACTTC.

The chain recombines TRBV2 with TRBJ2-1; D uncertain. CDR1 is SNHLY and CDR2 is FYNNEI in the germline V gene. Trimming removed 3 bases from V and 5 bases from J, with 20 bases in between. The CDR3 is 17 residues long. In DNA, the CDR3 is TGTGCCAGCAGTGAGGGTTCAACGGCCAGTGACCACAATGAGCAGTTCTTC. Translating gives CASSEGSTASDHNEQFF.

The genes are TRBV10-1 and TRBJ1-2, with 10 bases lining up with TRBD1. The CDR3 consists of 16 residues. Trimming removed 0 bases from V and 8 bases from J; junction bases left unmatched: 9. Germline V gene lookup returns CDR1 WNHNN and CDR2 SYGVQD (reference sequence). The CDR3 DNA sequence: TGCGCCAGCAGTGAGTCGAAGACAGGGGGCGCGGGAGGCTACACCTTC. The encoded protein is CASSESKTGGAGGYTF.

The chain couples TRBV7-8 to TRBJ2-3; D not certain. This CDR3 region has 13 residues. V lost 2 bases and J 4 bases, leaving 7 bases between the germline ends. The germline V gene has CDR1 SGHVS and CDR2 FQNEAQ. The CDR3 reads CASSLITADTQYF. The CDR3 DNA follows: TGTGCCAGCAGCTTAATAACTGCAGATACGCAGTATTTT.

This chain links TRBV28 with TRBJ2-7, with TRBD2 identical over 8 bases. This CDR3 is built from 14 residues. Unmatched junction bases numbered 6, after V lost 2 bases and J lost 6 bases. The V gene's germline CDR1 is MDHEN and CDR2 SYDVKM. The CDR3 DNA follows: TGTGCCAGCAGTTTAACCGGGAGGGCCTTCGAGCAGTACTTC. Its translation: CASSLTGRAFEQYF.

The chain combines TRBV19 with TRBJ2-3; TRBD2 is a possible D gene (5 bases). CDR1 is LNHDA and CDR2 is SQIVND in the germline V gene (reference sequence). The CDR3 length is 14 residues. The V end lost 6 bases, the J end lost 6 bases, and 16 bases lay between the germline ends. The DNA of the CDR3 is TGTGCCAGTAGGGAGGCCCGACGGGTGGATACGCAGTATTTT. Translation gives CASREARRVDTQYF.